This record looks at one TCR beta chain sequence and its context. What it binds is not known. The data belong to a study of OX40 agonist ivuxolimab in advanced cancers. Study background: Participants, 75% to 90% male, averaged roughly 59 years of age, ranging from about 20 to 80. Overall study results and limits: Among the lowest peripheral clonal expansion occurred in 0.1-3.0 mg/kg partial responders.

Germline assignment: CDR1 SGHRS and CDR2 YFSETQ. V was pared by 0 bases and J by 7 bases, with 11 bases between. The CDR3 consists of 14 residues. Clones were read by immunoSEQ multiplex PCR, and TCRdb kept only the in-frame ones, dropping some. The table has 68,000 or so clones, approximately 90% seen once. The chain carries TRBV5-1 and TRBJ2-1; D is unclear. The TCR originated in an adult with an advanced solid tumor such as melanoma, head and neck, liver or kidney cancer. This specimen consisted of CD4+ or CD8+ T cells sorted from blood, obtained in a trial of the OX40 agonist ivuxolimab. This CDR3 is CASSLGSPLNEQFF. The CDR3 DNA sequence: TGCGCCAGCAGCTTGGGGTCCCCGTTGAATGAGCAGTTCTTC.